This is a list of T cell receptor beta chains from one sample in a study of blood T cells in healthy people across ages. A single record per CDR3 protein comes from TCRdb applying MiXCR to the 5' RACE reads. The repertoire has roughly 800,000 distinct CDR3 sequences, roughly 64% of them found once; the top ten carry over 20%. Sample: blood. These receptors were collected from a man aged 25-45 years in good health. The CDR3 runs from the conserved cysteine through the conserved F or W. The D gene is left open where the match is weak. The size of a clone is reported for some rows only, either as once, few or many, or as a class for expanded clones.

V	D	J	size	CDR3	DNA
TRBV27	TRBD2	TRBJ2-1	.	CASRERLAGGHNEQFF	TGTGCCAGCAGGGAAAGACTAGCGGGAGGCCACAATGAGCAGTTCTTC
TRBV29-1	.	TRBJ2-5	.	CSVDGETQYF	TGCAGCGTTGACGGGGAGACCCAGTACTTC
TRBV5-1	.	TRBJ2-7	.	CASSPRPEGVYEQYF	TGCGCCAGCAGCCCGCGTCCAGAAGGGGTCTACGAGCAGTACTTC
TRBV10-3	.	TRBJ2-1	.	CAISPRGGRDNEQFF	TGTGCCATCAGCCCAAGGGGGGGGAGGGACAATGAGCAGTTCTTC
TRBV30	.	TRBJ2-7	once	CAWSMGQGGYEQYF	TGTGCCTGGAGTATGGGCCAGGGAGGTTACGAGCAGTACTTC
TRBV29-1	.	TRBJ2-1	.	CSVDFFPEQFF	TGCAGCGTTGATTTTTTCCCTGAGCAGTTCTTC
TRBV7-9	TRBD1	TRBJ1-5	.	CASSPRQGGNQPQHF	TGTGCCAGCAGCCCACGACAGGGAGGCAATCAGCCCCAGCATTTT
TRBV6-4	.	TRBJ1-5	.	CARSRPAQPQHF	TGTGCCCGCAGCCGACCAGCTCAGCCCCAGCATTTT
TRBV10-3	.	TRBJ1-1	.	CAIGPNQGLTEAFF	TGTGCCATCGGCCCTAATCAGGGTCTTACTGAAGCTTTCTTT
TRBV15	.	TRBJ1-5	.	CATTATYNQPQHF	TGTGCCACCACAGCGACTTACAATCAGCCCCAGCATTTT
TRBV7-9	.	TRBJ2-7	.	CASSSILANEQYF	TGCGCCAGCAGCTCCATCCTAGCGAACGAGCAGTACTTC
TRBV3-1	TRBD2	TRBJ2-5	few	CASSQSGGGKETQYF	TGTGCCAGCAGCCAATCCGGGGGGGGTAAAGAGACCCAGTACTTC
TRBV3-1	.	TRBJ2-3	.	CASSPGAHRGADTQYF	TGTGCCAGCAGCCCAGGAGCCCATAGAGGCGCAGATACGCAGTATTTT
TRBV20-1	TRBD1	TRBJ2-4	few	CSALGEDRDQYF	TGCAGTGCCCTGGGCGAGGACAGGGATCAGTACTTC
TRBV4-3	TRBD2	TRBJ2-1	.	CASSQDRTSGREQFF	TGCGCCAGCAGCCAAGATAGGACTAGCGGCCGTGAGCAGTTCTTC
TRBV21-1	.	TRBJ1-4	.	CASSEQGGDEKLFF	TGTGCCAGCAGCGAACAGGGAGGAGACGAAAAACTGTTTTTT
TRBV12-5	.	TRBJ2-2	.	CASAPTANTGELFF	TGTGCTAGTGCCCCTACAGCGAACACCGGGGAGCTGTTTTTT
TRBV7-8	.	TRBJ2-7	.	CASSTATSGYEQYF	TGTGCCAGCAGTACTGCGACCTCTGGCTACGAGCAGTACTTC
TRBV7-2	TRBD2	TRBJ2-5	.	CASTNSGGQETQYF	TGTGCCAGCACCAATAGCGGGGGTCAAGAGACCCAGTACTTC
TRBV7-2	.	TRBJ2-7	.	CASSLARMRGKNYEQYF	TGTGCCAGCAGCTTAGCGAGGATGAGGGGGAAGAATTACGAGCAGTACTTC
TRBV20-1	TRBD2	TRBJ2-5	.	CSAFTGTSGSSGETQYF	TGCAGTGCCTTTACCGGGACTAGCGGGAGTAGTGGAGAGACCCAGTACTTC
TRBV6-2/TRBV6-3	.	TRBJ2-7	.	CASTGQTYEQYF	TGTGCCAGCACCGGTCAGACCTACGAGCAGTACTTC
TRBV10-2	TRBD2	TRBJ2-3	.	CASSQRGPTDTQYF	TGCGCCAGCAGCCAGCGGGGGCCCACAGATACGCAGTATTTT
TRBV6-6	.	TRBJ1-2	.	CASSANRDGGYTF	TGTGCCAGCAGTGCAAACAGGGATGGTGGCTACACCTTC
TRBV20-1	.	TRBJ2-7	.	CSAQPSGGESYNEQYF	TGCAGTGCTCAACCCTCAGGCGGGGAATCCTACAATGAGCAGTACTTC
TRBV4-1	TRBD2	TRBJ2-7	.	CASSQDKRTSGGARGEQYF	TGCGCCAGCAGCCAAGATAAGAGGACTAGCGGGGGGGCCCGCGGCGAGCAGTACTTC
TRBV3-1	.	TRBJ1-2	.	CASSRSGYPFGYTF	TGTGCCAGCAGCCGGTCCGGATATCCCTTTGGCTACACCTTC
TRBV4-1	.	TRBJ1-1	.	CASSLQTEILNTEAFF	TGCGCCAGCAGCCTACAGACGGAGATCTTGAACACTGAAGCTTTCTTT
TRBV2	.	TRBJ1-5	.	CASSDTGGRQPQHF	TGTGCCAGCAGTGATACCGGGGGGCGTCAGCCCCAGCATTTT
TRBV25-1	TRBD1	TRBJ2-1	.	CAGSGSKGASYNEQFF	TGTGCCGGCAGTGGATCTAAGGGGGCATCCTACAATGAGCAGTTCTTT
TRBV3-1	.	TRBJ2-7	few	CASSQVSDSPYEQYF	TGTGCCAGCAGCCAAGTATCAGACAGTCCCTACGAGCAGTACTTC
TRBV20-1	TRBD2	TRBJ2-1	once	CSDAPTSGRNEQFF	TGCAGTGACGCCCCAACTAGCGGGAGGAATGAGCAGTTCTTC
TRBV5-4	.	TRBJ2-5	.	CASSLDRIQETQYF	TGTGCCAGCAGCCTAGACAGGATACAAGAGACCCAGTACTTC
TRBV20-1	.	TRBJ2-1	.	CSYQTGGSSYNEQFF	TGCAGTTATCAGACTGGAGGTAGCTCCTACAATGAGCAGTTCTTC
TRBV21-1	.	TRBJ2-1	.	CASNGGGRPSSYNEQFF	TGTGCCAGCAACGGCGGGGGTCGCCCCAGCTCCTACAATGAGCAGTTCTTC
TRBV12-3/TRBV12-4	.	TRBJ2-3	.	CASSFRGGLTDTQYF	TGTGCCAGCAGTTTTAGGGGGGGCCTCACAGATACGCAGTATTTT
TRBV12-3/TRBV12-4	.	TRBJ2-5	.	CASSVWTAQETQYF	TGTGCCAGCAGTGTATGGACAGCCCAAGAGACCCAGTACTTC
TRBV13	.	TRBJ1-1	.	CASSISRRAEAFF	TGTGCCAGCAGCATAAGTCGGCGGGCTGAAGCTTTCTTT
TRBV28	.	TRBJ1-6	few	CASSTNRNASPLHF	TGTGCCAGCAGTACAAATAGGAATGCTTCACCCCTCCACTTT
TRBV25-1	TRBD1	TRBJ2-5	.	CASRRGTGKETQYF	TGTGCCAGCAGGAGGGGGACAGGGAAAGAGACCCAGTACTTC
TRBV9	TRBD2	TRBJ2-7	.	CASSPKAVGGINNEQYF	TGTGCCAGCAGCCCCAAAGCCGTGGGAGGGATTAACAATGAGCAGTACTTC
TRBV4-3	.	TRBJ1-2	.	CASSQDNGGGYGYTF	TGCGCCAGCAGCCAAGATAATGGGGGCGGCTATGGCTACACCTTC
TRBV3-1	.	TRBJ2-1	.	CASSQGVTSIRDEQFF	TGTGCCAGCAGCCAAGGAGTCACTAGTATAAGGGACGAGCAGTTCTTC
TRBV19	.	TRBJ1-2	.	CASSILGRGYTF	TGTGCCAGTAGTATATTGGGGCGCGGCTACACCTTC
TRBV28	.	TRBJ2-4	.	CASSRGTEPLGYF	TGTGCCAGCAGCCGCGGGACAGAACCGCTTGGGTACTTC
TRBV20-1	.	TRBJ2-7	.	CSASSSATYEQYF	TGCAGTGCTAGTTCATCAGCCACCTACGAGCAGTACTTC
TRBV20-1	.	TRBJ2-1	.	CSAIGSYNEQFF	TGCAGTGCTATCGGCTCCTACAATGAGCAGTTCTTC
TRBV20-1	TRBD1	TRBJ2-7	.	CSARARTGVGEQYF	TGCAGTGCTAGAGCGAGGACAGGGGTGGGCGAGCAGTACTTC
TRBV19	.	TRBJ2-3	.	CASSIKLGLTDTQYF	TGTGCCAGTAGTATAAAACTTGGACTCACAGATACGCAGTATTTT
TRBV2	.	TRBJ2-5	.	CASTDGDPQYF	TGTGCCAGCACCGACGGGGACCCTCAGTACTTC
TRBV7-2	.	TRBJ2-3	few	CASSLGPARAGTDTQYF	TGTGCCAGCAGCTTAGGGCCGGCGCGGGCGGGCACAGATACGCAGTATTTT
TRBV28	.	TRBJ1-1	.	CASSSPGISNTEAFF	TGTGCCAGCAGCTCCCCAGGGATTTCGAACACTGAAGCTTTCTTT
TRBV6-1	TRBD1	TRBJ2-1	few	CASRGDKTGENEQFF	TGTGCCAGCAGGGGAGATAAGACAGGGGAAAATGAGCAGTTCTTC
TRBV3-1	.	TRBJ2-5	few	CASSQESGGLFQETQYF	TGTGCCAGCAGCCAAGAATCTGGCGGACTCTTCCAAGAGACCCAGTACTTC
TRBV5-6	.	TRBJ2-7	.	CASSSAPGAYYEQYF	TGTGCCAGCAGCTCAGCCCCGGGAGCCTACTACGAGCAGTACTTC